A single T cell receptor (beta chain) is shown here with its context. This CDR3 region has 15 residues. With 0 bases removed from V and 0 bases from J, the gap between germline ends came to 8 bases. Germline V lookup: CDR1 SGHTA, CDR2 FQGNSA. As originally analysed: Estimated nucleated cell counts came from reference gene primer amplification. The data were produced by immunoSEQ multiplex PCR, yet TCRdb's version contains in-frame clones alone and is incomplete. The D gene and trimming were derived from the DNA, and the V and J assignments and clone size from that table. This table holds 210,000 or so clones, 85% to 90% found once. This sample is part of a study of blood T cell repertoires in COVID-19. About the research overall: Specimens from acute and convalescent COVID-19 originated in the United States, Italy and Spain. PBMCs, B-cell-depleted T cells, or T cells provided the cDNA or gDNA that made up the material.

The specimen sequenced was peripheral blood. The chain joins TRBV7-2 to TRBJ1-1; TRBD1 might be the D (6 bases). The origin of this receptor is a young man with COVID-19, enrolled during active disease. CDR3 in amino acids: CASSLATGMNTEAFF. The CDR3 DNA reads TGTGCCAGCAGCTTAGCGACAGGAATGAACACTGAAGCTTTCTTT.